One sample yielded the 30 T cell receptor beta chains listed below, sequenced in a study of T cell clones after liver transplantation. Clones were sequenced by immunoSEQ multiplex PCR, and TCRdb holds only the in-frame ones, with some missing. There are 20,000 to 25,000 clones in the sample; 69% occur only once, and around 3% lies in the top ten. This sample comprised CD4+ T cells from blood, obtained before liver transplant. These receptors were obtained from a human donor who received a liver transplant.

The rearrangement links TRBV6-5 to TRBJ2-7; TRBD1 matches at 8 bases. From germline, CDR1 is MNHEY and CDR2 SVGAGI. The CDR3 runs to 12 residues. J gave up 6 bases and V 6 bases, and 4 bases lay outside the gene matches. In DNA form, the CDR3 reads TGTGCCAGCAGAATCGGACAGGGCGAGCAGTACGTC. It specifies CASRIGQGEQYV.

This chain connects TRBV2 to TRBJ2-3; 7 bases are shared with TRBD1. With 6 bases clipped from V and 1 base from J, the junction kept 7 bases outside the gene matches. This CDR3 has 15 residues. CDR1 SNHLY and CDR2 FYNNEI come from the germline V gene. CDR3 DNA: TGTGCCAGCAGAGAAAGGGACAGAGGCACAGATACGCAGTATTTT. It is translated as CASRERDRGTDTQYF.

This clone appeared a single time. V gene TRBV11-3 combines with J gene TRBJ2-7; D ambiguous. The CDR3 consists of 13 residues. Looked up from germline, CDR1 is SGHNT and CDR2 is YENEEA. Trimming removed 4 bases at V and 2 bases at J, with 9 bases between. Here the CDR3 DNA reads TGTGCCAGCAGCTATACAGTTACCTACGAGCAGTACGTC. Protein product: CASSYTVTYEQYV.

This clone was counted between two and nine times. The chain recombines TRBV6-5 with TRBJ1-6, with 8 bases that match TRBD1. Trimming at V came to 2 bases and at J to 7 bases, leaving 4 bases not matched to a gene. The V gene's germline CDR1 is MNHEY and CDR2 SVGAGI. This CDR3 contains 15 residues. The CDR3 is CASSYRTGSNSPLHF. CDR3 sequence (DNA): TGTGCCAGCAGTTACCGGACAGGGTCGAATTCACCCCTCCACTTT.

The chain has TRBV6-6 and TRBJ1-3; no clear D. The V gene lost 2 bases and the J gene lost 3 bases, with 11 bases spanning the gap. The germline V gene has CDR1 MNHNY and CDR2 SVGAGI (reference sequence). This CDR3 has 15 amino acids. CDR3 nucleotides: TGTGCCAGCAGTTACGGACCGATCAATGGAAACACCATATATTTT. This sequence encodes CASSYGPINGNTIYF.

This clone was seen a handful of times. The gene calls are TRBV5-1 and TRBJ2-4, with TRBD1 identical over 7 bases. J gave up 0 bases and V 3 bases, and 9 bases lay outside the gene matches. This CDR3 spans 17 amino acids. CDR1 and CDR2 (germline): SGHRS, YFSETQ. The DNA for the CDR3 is TGCGCCAGCAGCTCGGGTGGGACAGACCTAGCCAAAAACATTCAGTACTTC. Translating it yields CASSSGGTDLAKNIQYF.

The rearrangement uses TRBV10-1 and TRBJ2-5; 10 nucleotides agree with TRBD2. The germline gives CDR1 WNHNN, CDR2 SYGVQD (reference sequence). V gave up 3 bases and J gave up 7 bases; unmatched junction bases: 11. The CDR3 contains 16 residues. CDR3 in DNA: TGCGCCAGCAGTGATGGGGCTAGCGGGAGTTCAGTGACCCAGTACTTC. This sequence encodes CASSDGASGSSVTQYF.

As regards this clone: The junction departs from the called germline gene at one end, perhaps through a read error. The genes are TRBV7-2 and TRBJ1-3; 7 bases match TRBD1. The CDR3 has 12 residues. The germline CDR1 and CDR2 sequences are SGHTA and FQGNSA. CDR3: CASSQGWEQGIF. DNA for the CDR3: TGTGCCAGCAGTCAAGGTTGGGAACAGGGGATATTT. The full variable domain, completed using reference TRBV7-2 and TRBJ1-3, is GAGVSQSPSNKVTEKGKDVELRCDPISGHTALYWYRQSLGQGLEFLIYFQGNSAPDKSGLPSDRFSAERTGGSVSTLTIQRTQQEDSAVYLCASSQGWEQGIFGEGSWLTVV.

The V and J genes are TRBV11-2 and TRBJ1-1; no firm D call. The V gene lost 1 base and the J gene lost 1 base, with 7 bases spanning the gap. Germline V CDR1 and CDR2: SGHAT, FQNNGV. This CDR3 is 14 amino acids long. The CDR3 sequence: CASSLARQNTEAFF. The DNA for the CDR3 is TGTGCCAGCAGCTTAGCGAGACAGAACACTGAAGCTTTCTTT.

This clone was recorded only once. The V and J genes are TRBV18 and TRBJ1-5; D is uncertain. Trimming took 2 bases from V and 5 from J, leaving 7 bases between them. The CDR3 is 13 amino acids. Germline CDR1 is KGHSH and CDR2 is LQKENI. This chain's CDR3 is CASSPANDQPQHF. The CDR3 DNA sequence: TGTGCCAGCTCACCAGCTAACGATCAGCCCCAGCATTTT.

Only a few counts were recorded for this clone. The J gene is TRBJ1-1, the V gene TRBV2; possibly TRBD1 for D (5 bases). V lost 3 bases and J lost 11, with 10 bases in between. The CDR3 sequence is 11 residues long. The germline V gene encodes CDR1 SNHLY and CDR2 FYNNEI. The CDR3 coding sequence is TGTGCCAGCAGTGAGGGGGGTCGGGCTTTCTTT. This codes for CASSEGGRAFF.

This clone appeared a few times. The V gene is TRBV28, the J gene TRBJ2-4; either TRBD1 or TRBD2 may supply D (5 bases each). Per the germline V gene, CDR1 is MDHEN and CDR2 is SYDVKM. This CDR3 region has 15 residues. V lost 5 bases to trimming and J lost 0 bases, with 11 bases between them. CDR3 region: CASSPMGVAKNIQYF. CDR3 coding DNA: TGTGCCAGCAGTCCCATGGGGGTAGCCAAAAACATTCAGTACTTC.

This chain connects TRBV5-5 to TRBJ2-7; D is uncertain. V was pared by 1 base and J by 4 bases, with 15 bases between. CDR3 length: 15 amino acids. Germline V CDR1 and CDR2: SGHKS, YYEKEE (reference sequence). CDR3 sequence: CASSLSAAQEYEQYF. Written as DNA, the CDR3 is TGTGCCAGCAGCTTGTCGGCTGCCCAAGAATACGAGCAGTACTTC.

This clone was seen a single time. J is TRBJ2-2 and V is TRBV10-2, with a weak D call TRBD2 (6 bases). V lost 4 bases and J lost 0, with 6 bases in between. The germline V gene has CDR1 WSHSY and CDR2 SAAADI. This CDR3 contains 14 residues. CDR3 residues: CASSGLANTGELFF. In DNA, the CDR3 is TGCGCCAGCAGTGGACTAGCGAACACCGGGGAGCTGTTTTTT.

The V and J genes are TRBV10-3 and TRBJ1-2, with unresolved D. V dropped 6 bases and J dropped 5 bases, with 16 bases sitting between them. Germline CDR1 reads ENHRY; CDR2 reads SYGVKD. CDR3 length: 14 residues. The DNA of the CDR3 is TGTGCCATCAGGGAAGACCTAATTGGGTATGGCTACACCTTC. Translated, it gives CAIREDLIGYGYTF.

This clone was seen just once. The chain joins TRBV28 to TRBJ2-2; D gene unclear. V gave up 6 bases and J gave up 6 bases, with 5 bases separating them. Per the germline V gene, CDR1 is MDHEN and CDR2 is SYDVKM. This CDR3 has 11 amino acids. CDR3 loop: CASSLSGELFF. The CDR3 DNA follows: TGTGCCAGCAGCCTATCCGGGGAGCTGTTTTTT. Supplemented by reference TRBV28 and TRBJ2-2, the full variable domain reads DVKVTQSSRYLVKRTGEKVFLECVQDMDHENMFWYRQDPGLGLRLIYFSYDVKMKEKGDIPEGYSVSREKKERFSLILESASTNQTSMYLCASSLSGELFFGEGSRLTVL.

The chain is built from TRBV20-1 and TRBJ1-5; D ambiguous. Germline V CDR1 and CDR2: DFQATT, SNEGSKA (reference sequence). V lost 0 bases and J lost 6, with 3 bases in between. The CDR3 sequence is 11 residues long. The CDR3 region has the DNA TGCAGTGCTAGAGATGGTCAGCCCCAGCATTTT. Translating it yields CSARDGQPQHF.

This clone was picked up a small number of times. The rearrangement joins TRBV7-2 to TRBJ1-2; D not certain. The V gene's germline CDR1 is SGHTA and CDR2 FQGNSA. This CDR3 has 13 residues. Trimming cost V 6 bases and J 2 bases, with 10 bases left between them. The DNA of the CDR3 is TGTGCCAGCAGAGCCGGGCCCAACTATGGCTACACCTTC. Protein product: CASRAGPNYGYTF.

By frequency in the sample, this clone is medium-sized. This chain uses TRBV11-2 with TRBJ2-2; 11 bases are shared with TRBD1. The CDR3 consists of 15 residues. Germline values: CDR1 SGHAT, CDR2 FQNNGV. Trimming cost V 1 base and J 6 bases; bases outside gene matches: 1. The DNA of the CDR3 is TGTGCCAGCAGCTTAGGGACAGGGGGCTCCGGGGAGCTGTTTTTT. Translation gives CASSLGTGGSGELFF.

The CDR3 sequence: CASSQSPERNTEAFF. In DNA, the CDR3 is TGCGCCAGCAGCCAATCCCCGGAGAGGAACACTGAAGCTTTCTTT. The chain has TRBV5-1 and TRBJ1-1; D is uncertain. CDR1 SGHRS and CDR2 YFSETQ come from the germline V gene. V was shortened by 4 bases and J by 1 base, with 14 bases between the two germline ends. The CDR3 covers 15 residues.

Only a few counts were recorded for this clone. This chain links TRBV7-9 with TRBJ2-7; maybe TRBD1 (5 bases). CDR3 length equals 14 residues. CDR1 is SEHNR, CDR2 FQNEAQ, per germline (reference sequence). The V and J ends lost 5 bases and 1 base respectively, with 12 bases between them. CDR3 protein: CASSRQSGSYEQYF. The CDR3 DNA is TGTGCCAGCAGCAGACAGTCCGGGTCCTACGAGCAGTACTTC.

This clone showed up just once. Here the CDR3 reads CAWSPGTGGSPLHF. In DNA, the CDR3 is TGTGCCTGGAGCCCCGGGACAGGGGGTTCACCCCTCCACTTT. This chain links TRBV30 with TRBJ1-6; 11 positions agree with TRBD1. The germline gives CDR1 GTSNPN, CDR2 SVGIG (reference sequence). V lost 3 bases to trimming and J lost 9 bases; unmatched junction nucleotides: 4. This CDR3 is 14 amino acids long. The whole variable domain, filled in from reference TRBV30 and TRBJ1-6, reads SQTIHQWPATLVQPVGSPLSLECTVEGTSNPNLYWYRQAAGRGLQLLFYSVGIGQISSEVPQNLSASRPQDRQFILSSKKLLLSDSGFYLCAWSPGTGGSPLHFGNGTRLTVT.

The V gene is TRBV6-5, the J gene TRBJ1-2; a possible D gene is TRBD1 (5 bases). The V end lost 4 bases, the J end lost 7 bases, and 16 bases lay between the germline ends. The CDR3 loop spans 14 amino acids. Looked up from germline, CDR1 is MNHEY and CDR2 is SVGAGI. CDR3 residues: CASSSDRGLFGYTF. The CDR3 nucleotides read TGTGCCAGCAGTTCGGATAGGGGATTGTTTGGCTACACCTTC.

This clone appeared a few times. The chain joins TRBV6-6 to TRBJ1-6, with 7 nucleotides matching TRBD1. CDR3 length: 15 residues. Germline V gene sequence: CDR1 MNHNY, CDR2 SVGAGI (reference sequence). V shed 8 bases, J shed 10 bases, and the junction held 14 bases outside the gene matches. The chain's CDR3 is CASQRALDRNSPLHF. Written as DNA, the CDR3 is TGTGCCAGCCAAAGGGCCTTGGACAGGAACTCACCCCTCCACTTT.

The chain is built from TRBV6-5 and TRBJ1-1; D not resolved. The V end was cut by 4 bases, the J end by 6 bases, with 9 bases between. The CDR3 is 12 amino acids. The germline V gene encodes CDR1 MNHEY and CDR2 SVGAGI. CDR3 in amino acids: CASSSRGPEAFF. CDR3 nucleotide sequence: TGTGCCAGCAGTTCGCGTGGGCCTGAAGCTTTCTTT.

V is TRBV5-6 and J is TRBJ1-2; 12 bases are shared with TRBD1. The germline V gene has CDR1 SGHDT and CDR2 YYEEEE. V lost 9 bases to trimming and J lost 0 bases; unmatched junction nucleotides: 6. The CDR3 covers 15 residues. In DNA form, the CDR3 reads TGTGCCACCAGGGACAGGGGGCTACCTAACTATGGCTACACCTTC. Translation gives CATRDRGLPNYGYTF.

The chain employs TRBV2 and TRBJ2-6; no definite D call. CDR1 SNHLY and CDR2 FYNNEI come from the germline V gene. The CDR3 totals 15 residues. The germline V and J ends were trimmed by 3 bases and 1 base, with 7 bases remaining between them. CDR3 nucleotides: TGTGCCAGCAGTGATGTCTTTTCTGGGGCCAACGTCCTGACTTTC. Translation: CASSDVFSGANVLTF.

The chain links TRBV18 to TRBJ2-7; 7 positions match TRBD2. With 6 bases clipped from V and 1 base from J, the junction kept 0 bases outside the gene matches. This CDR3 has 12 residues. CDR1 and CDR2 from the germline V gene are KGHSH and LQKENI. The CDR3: CASSSGSYEQYF. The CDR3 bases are TGTGCCAGCTCTAGCGGGTCCTACGAGCAGTACTTC.

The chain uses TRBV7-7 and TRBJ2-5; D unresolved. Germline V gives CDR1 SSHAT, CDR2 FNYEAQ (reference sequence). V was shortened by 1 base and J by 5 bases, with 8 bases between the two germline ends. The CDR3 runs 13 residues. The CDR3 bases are TGTGCCAGCAGCTTAGAAGAAGCTGAGACCCAGTACTTC. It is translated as CASSLEEAETQYF.

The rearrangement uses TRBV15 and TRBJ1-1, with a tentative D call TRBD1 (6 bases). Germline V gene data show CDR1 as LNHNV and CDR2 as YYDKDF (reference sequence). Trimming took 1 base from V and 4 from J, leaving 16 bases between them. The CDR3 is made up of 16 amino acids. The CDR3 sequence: CATSRGWGAEGTEAFF. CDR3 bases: TGTGCCACCAGCAGAGGGTGGGGGGCGGAAGGCACTGAAGCTTTCTTT.